The following is a TCR beta chain sequence with its context. Its antigen is unidentified. Deletions cut 6 bases from V and 7 bases from J, with 16 bases between. CDR3 length: 14 amino acids. Germline CDR1 is MDHEN and CDR2 is SYDVKM. This entry comes from a study of T cell responses to AZD1222 COVID-19 vaccine. General study results and limits: Researchers took repertoire samples only after the peak T cell response had come.

Only in-frame clones appear in the TCRdb table, and some are missing; sequencing was by immunoSEQ multiplex PCR. The sample yields around 190,000 clones, 94% seen once. The sample in question was peripheral blood, obtained 28 days after the second AZD1222 dose. The sequence was collected from an adult who received the AZD1222 COVID-19 vaccine. The rearrangement links TRBV28 to TRBJ2-1; D tentatively fits TRBD1 or TRBD2 (6 bases each). CDR3 bases: TGTGCCAGCAGCCTAGGGGGGTACCTAAATGAGCAGTTCTTC. Residues: CASSLGGYLNEQFF.